Below, 31 T cell receptor beta chains from the same sample are listed, as sequenced in a study of T-cell reconstitution after alpha-beta-depleted transplantation in children listed by TCRdb under 2016. Library construction relied on PCR. Sequencing was performed on an Illumina HiSeq 2500. To normalize quantification of the TCRbeta repertoire, the TCR libraries were built with molecular barcoding that relied on unique molecular identifiers. TCRdb took the public reads, trimmed them with fastp at Q25, ran MiXCR for clone calling and kept in-frame beta chains. Each entry is one CDR3 protein sequence, shown with its most common DNA and genes. The sample includes about 200,000 distinct CDR3 sequences, with approximately 8.4% observed a single time. The ten largest make up approximately 40% of the sample. According to the study, the label for this sample's treatment or condition signals: allogeneic hematopoietic cell transplantation with graft depleted of TCRalphabeta T cells and CD19 B cells.

The specimen was PBMCs, mostly from graft donor cells, collected 360 days after TCRalphabeta/CD19-depleted stem cell transplant. The origin of the receptors is a male patient under 10 years old who had a stem cell transplant for acute myeloid leukemia, so the T cells may come from the graft donor.

This clonotype was counted ten times or more. The V and J genes are TRBV20-1 and TRBJ2-7; D may correspond to TRBD1 or TRBD2 (5 bases each). V was shortened by 1 base and J by 0 bases, with 13 bases between the two germline ends. The CDR3 contains 15 residues. From germline, CDR1 is DFQATT and CDR2 SNEGSKA (reference sequence). CDR3 coding DNA: TGCAGTGCTAGAGCCCCGGGGCTAAGCTCCTACGAGCAGTACGTC. Amino acids: CSARAPGLSSYEQYV.

This clonotype was counted at least ten times. V gene TRBV5-1 combines with J gene TRBJ2-1; TRBD2 aligns across 7 bases. Germline-derived CDR1 and CDR2 are SGHRS and YFSETQ. With 8 bases clipped from V and 2 bases from J, the junction kept 4 bases outside the gene matches. The CDR3 consists of 13 residues. CDR3 sequence reads: CASNSGAYNEQFF. CDR3 nucleotide sequence: TGCGCCAGTAACAGCGGGGCCTACAATGAGCAGTTCTTC.

Worth noting for this clonotype: A junction end diverges from the germline sequence, so it may reflect a read error. The J gene is TRBJ2-3, the V gene TRBV7-2, with D unclear. Germline CDR1 reads SGHTA; CDR2 reads FQGNSA. The CDR3 has 16 amino acids. The CDR3 DNA reads TGTGCCAGCACCCAAGGGCCAGCGATAAGCACAGATACGCGGTATTTT. Translated, it gives CASTQGPAISTDTRYF. Full variable domain (rest looked up from reference TRBV7-2 and TRBJ2-3): GAGVSQSPSNKVTEKGKDVELRCDPISGHTALYWYRQSLGQGLEFLIYFQGNSAPDKSGLPSDRFSAERTGGSVSTLTIQRTQQEDSAVYLCASTQGPAISTDTRYFGPGTRLTVL.

This clonotype was counted at least ten times. V usage is TRBV6-1 and J usage is TRBJ2-7, with D maybe TRBD2 (6 bases). Germline V lookup: CDR1 MNHNS, CDR2 SASEGT. The CDR3 covers 15 residues. With 0 bases removed from V and 4 bases from J, the gap between germline ends came to 13 bases. In nucleotides, the CDR3 is TGTGCCAGCAGTGAAGCCGGCGGGGCACCTTACGAGCAGTACGTC. Translated: CASSEAGGAPYEQYV.

This clonotype has a count of ten or more. The gene calls are TRBV4-3 and TRBJ2-5; TRBD2 agrees at 7 bases. The V gene's germline CDR1 is LGHNA and CDR2 YSLEER. Losses at the gene ends were 1 base for V and 9 bases for J; bases not matched to a gene: 5. The CDR3 sequence is 13 residues long. CDR3 coding DNA: TGCGCCAGCAGCCAAGCGGGACTACCTCCCCAGTACTTC. It encodes CASSQAGLPPQYF.

The genes are TRBV9 and TRBJ2-5; D gene uncertain. Germline V lookup: CDR1 SGDLS, CDR2 YYNGEE. V shed 0 bases and J shed 4 bases, with 4 bases lying between them. The CDR3 is 12 residues long. DNA for the CDR3: TGTGCCAGCAGCGTAGAGGGAGAGACCCAGTACTTC. Protein sequence: CASSVEGETQYF.

This clonotype was seen only a few times. The chain links TRBV18 to TRBJ2-2; 8 bases match TRBD2. CDR1 is KGHSH, CDR2 LQKENI, per germline. The ends lost 3 bases at V and 5 bases at J; junction bases unmatched: 8. The CDR3 consists of 16 residues. The chain's CDR3 is CASSPTSGGATGELFF. The DNA of the CDR3 is TGTGCCAGCTCACCGACTTCGGGAGGGGCGACCGGGGAGCTGTTTTTT.

The chain couples TRBV12-3 or TRBV12-4 to TRBJ1-1; maybe TRBD1 (5 bases). CDR3 length: 13 amino acids. V dropped 6 bases and J dropped 0 bases, with 8 bases sitting between them. The CDR3 is CASRQGLNTEAFF. In DNA form, the CDR3 reads TGTGCCAGCAGGCAGGGTTTGAACACTGAAGCTTTCTTT.

The rearrangement uses TRBV20-1 and TRBJ2-3, with 9 nucleotides matching TRBD1. CDR3 length: 18 amino acids. The germline V gene encodes CDR1 DFQATT and CDR2 SNEGSKA (reference sequence). With V trimmed by 3 bases and J by 0 bases, 13 bases remained unmatched. The chain's CDR3 is CSARGQGRATASTDTQYF. The CDR3 nucleotides read TGCAGTGCTAGGGGACAGGGTAGGGCGACAGCTAGCACAGATACGCAGTATTTT.

This clonotype was observed many times. J is TRBJ2-1 and V is TRBV7-8, with 8 bases lining up with TRBD1. The CDR3 sequence is 17 residues long. Germline CDR1 is SGHVS and CDR2 is FQNEAQ. The trim removed 0 bases at V and 7 bases at J, leaving 11 bases unmatched. This CDR3 reads CASSLASTRGRRNEQFF. CDR3 DNA sequence: TGTGCCAGCAGCTTAGCGTCAACCAGGGGGCGAAGGAATGAGCAGTTCTTC.

This chain connects TRBV12-3 or TRBV12-4 to TRBJ2-5; possible D gene TRBD1, 6 bases. V lost 4 bases and J 4 bases, leaving 13 bases between the germline ends. The length of the CDR3 is 14 residues. The CDR3 is CASSYIRDIETQYF. DNA for the CDR3: TGTGCCAGCAGTTATATCCGGGACATAGAGACCCAGTACTTC.

The chain joins TRBV5-1 to TRBJ1-1; 8 bases match TRBD1. V shed 0 bases and J 1 base; nucleotides not matched to a gene: 11. CDR3 length equals 18 residues. Germline V gene data show CDR1 as SGHRS and CDR2 as YFSETQ. Written as DNA, the CDR3 is TGCGCCAGCAGCTTGGTTTACTCCGGGACAGGCCAGAACACTGAAGCTTTCTTT. It specifies CASSLVYSGTGQNTEAFF.

In its sample, this clonotype was seen many times. V is TRBV27 and J is TRBJ2-2; no firm D call. The CDR3 spans 16 residues. Germline V gene sequence: CDR1 MNHEY, CDR2 SMNVEV (reference sequence). V was clipped by 7 bases and J by 1 base, with 16 bases between them. The CDR3 bases are TGTGCCAGCAATCTAACCCCCGACGGGAACACCGGGGAGCTGTTTTTT. Its protein is CASNLTPDGNTGELFF.

In this sample, this clonotype is hyperexpanded. V gene TRBV3-1 combines with J gene TRBJ2-3, with D perhaps given as TRBD1 or TRBD2 (5 bases each). The V gene's germline CDR1 is LGHDT and CDR2 YNNKEL (reference sequence). The CDR3 consists of 15 residues. Trimming stripped 4 bases from V and 3 bases from J, with 14 bases between. CDR3 region: CASSPPEGLTDTQYF. CDR3 nucleotide sequence: TGTGCCAGCAGCCCTCCCGAGGGGCTTACAGATACGCAGTATTTT.

The V and J genes are TRBV11-3 and TRBJ1-1, with 12 positions matching TRBD1. The germline CDR1 and CDR2 sequences are SGHNT and YENEEA. The CDR3 is 16 residues long. J was trimmed by 1 base and V by 3 bases; bases with no gene match: 3. The CDR3 coding sequence is TGTGCCAGCAGCTTGGGACAGGGGGCTGCGAACACTGAAGCTTTCTTT. It codes for CASSLGQGAANTEAFF. The variable domain in full, with the rest retrieved from reference TRBV11-3 and TRBJ1-1, is EAGVVQSPRYKIIEKKQPVAFWCNPISGHNTLYWYLQNLGQGPELLIRYENEEAVDDSQLPKDRFSAERLKGVDSTLKIQPAELGDSAVYLCASSLGQGAANTEAFFGQGTRLTVV.

This clonotype was found a few times. The CDR3 sequence: CSPRGETEAFF. Here the CDR3 DNA reads TGCAGTCCACGGGGTGAGACTGAAGCTTTCTTT. The rearrangement links TRBV20-1 to TRBJ1-1; D call uncertain. Per the germline V gene, CDR1 is DFQATT and CDR2 is SNEGSKA (reference sequence). Trimming removed 8 bases at V and 5 bases at J, with 12 bases between. The CDR3 consists of 11 residues.

The sample holds a few counts of this clonotype. The chain joins TRBV20-1 to TRBJ2-7; perhaps D is TRBD1 or TRBD2 (5 bases each). The CDR3 runs to 14 residues. Trimming pared 6 bases from V and 0 bases from J, leaving 15 bases between. From germline, CDR1 is DFQATT and CDR2 SNEGSKA (reference sequence). CDR3 protein: CSATGTGSSYEQYF. The CDR3 DNA is TGCAGTGCAACCGGGACGGGGAGCTCCTACGAGCAGTACTTC.

The chain is built from TRBV7-7 and TRBJ2-1; D remains unclear. Germline V gene sequence: CDR1 SSHAT, CDR2 FNYEAQ (reference sequence). The CDR3 spans 8 residues. This chain's CDR3 is CAGDEQFF. Here the CDR3 DNA reads TGTGCAGGAGATGAGCAGTTCTTC. The entire variable domain, with the rest obtained from reference TRBV7-7 and TRBJ2-1, is as follows: GAGVSQSPRYKVTKRGQDVTLRCDPISSHATLYWYQQALGQGPEFLTYFNYEAQPDKSGLPSDRFSAERPEGSISTLTIQRTEQRDSAMYRCAGDEQFFGPGTRLTVL.

The table lists this clonotype with many counts. This chain uses TRBV4-1 with TRBJ2-1, with a weak D call TRBD1 (5 bases). Germline loops: CDR1 MGHRA, CDR2 YSYEKL. The CDR3 runs 16 residues. Between the trimmed V and J ends, which lost 2 bases and 5 bases, there was a span of 16 bases. CDR3 sequence reads: CASSQFPRDRDNEQFF. The CDR3 DNA is TGCGCCAGCAGCCAATTCCCCCGAGACAGAGACAATGAGCAGTTCTTC.

There are many counts of this clonotype. The J gene is TRBJ1-1, the V gene TRBV5-6; D ambiguous. The V end lost 0 bases, the J end lost 0 bases, and 6 bases lay between the germline ends. Germline CDR1 reads SGHDT; CDR2 reads YYEEEE. This CDR3 region has 14 residues. The CDR3 spells CASSLVDMNTEAFF. The CDR3 region has the DNA TGTGCCAGCAGCTTGGTAGACATGAACACTGAAGCTTTCTTT.

This clonotype has just a few counts. The rearrangement joins TRBV7-9 to TRBJ2-5, with D perhaps TRBD2 (6 bases). V lost 6 bases to trimming and J lost 1 base, with 15 bases between them. CDR1 is SEHNR, CDR2 FQNEAQ, per germline (reference sequence). The CDR3 is 15 amino acids. The CDR3 reads CASSARGRGQETQYF. As DNA, the CDR3 is TGTGCCAGCAGTGCGCGGGGAAGGGGCCAAGAGACCCAGTACTTC.

This clonotype has a count of ten or more. The rearrangement joins TRBV20-1 to TRBJ2-2; a possible D gene is TRBD1 (5 bases). Trimming took off 3 bases at V and 1 base at J, with 9 bases between the two ends. Germline CDR1 and CDR2: DFQATT and SNEGSKA (reference sequence). The CDR3 has 14 amino acids. CDR3 region: CSARRQGNTGELFF. CDR3 DNA sequence: TGCAGTGCTAGGAGGCAGGGGAACACCGGGGAGCTGTTTTTT.

This chain uses TRBV5-1 with TRBJ1-1, with D hard to call. Germline CDR1 and CDR2: SGHRS and YFSETQ. This CDR3 spans 15 amino acids. Trimming stripped 0 bases from V and 0 bases from J, with 9 bases between. Here the CDR3 DNA reads TGCGCCAGCAGCTTGGCACAGACGATGAACACTGAAGCTTTCTTT. This codes for CASSLAQTMNTEAFF.

This clonotype was recorded many times. The chain carries TRBV20-1 and TRBJ2-1; D perhaps matches TRBD1 (8 bases). Trimming cost V 5 bases and J 7 bases, with 21 bases left between them. The CDR3 has 15 amino acids. Looked up from germline, CDR1 is DFQATT and CDR2 is SNEGSKA (reference sequence). CDR3 loop: CSAVGGSRGQNEQFF. The CDR3, as DNA: TGCAGTGCTGTCGGGGGGTCCAGGGGGCAGAATGAGCAGTTCTTC.

The rearrangement joins TRBV6-2 or TRBV6-3 to TRBJ2-5; 7 bases map to TRBD1. The CDR3 has 16 residues. Germline trimming cut 1 base from V and 0 bases from J; bases unmatched to any gene: 5. Germline V gene lookup returns CDR1 MNHEY and CDR2 SVGEGT. The CDR3 DNA sequence: TGTGCCAGCAGTTACTTCCAGGACAGGCACCAAGAGACCCAGTACTTC. This encodes CASSYFQDRHQETQYF.

The chain recombines TRBV7-6 with TRBJ2-1; 7 bases fit TRBD2. Germline CDR1 and CDR2: SGHVS and FNYEAQ. The CDR3 runs to 17 residues. J gave up 0 bases and V 2 bases, and 7 bases lay outside the gene matches. CDR3 protein: CASSLTFSGYSYNEQFF. CDR3 DNA: TGTGCCAGCAGCTTAACCTTTAGCGGGTACTCCTACAATGAGCAGTTCTTC.

This clonotype was counted only a few times. The chain has TRBV12-3 or TRBV12-4 and TRBJ2-1, with 8 bases aligning to TRBD1. V shed 3 bases and J 9 bases; nucleotides not matched to a gene: 7. CDR3 length: 14 residues. CDR3 sequence (DNA): TGTGCCAGCAGTTTCCATGGACAGGGTACTGAGCAGTTCTTC. It codes for CASSFHGQGTEQFF.

This clonotype was picked up a small number of times. The rearrangement links TRBV10-3 to TRBJ2-3; D call uncertain. Deletions cut 4 bases from V and 8 bases from J, with 10 bases between. Germline-derived CDR1 and CDR2 are ENHRY and SYGVKD. The CDR3 contains 12 residues. CDR3 protein: CAISVPWGTQYF. Written as DNA, the CDR3 is TGTGCCATCAGTGTCCCCTGGGGTACGCAGTATTTT.

This clonotype showed up many times. This rearrangement joins TRBV5-5 to TRBJ2-5; D uncertain. Trimming took 2 bases from V and 3 from J, leaving 5 bases between them. CDR1 and CDR2 (germline): SGHKS, YYEKEE (reference sequence). The CDR3 contains 12 residues. The CDR3 region is CASSFAEETQYF. The CDR3 nucleotides are TGTGCCAGCAGCTTTGCGGAAGAGACCCAGTACTTC.

This clonotype was detected ten times or more. This chain joins TRBV6-5 and TRBJ1-1; possibly TRBD1 for D (5 bases). Germline loops: CDR1 MNHEY, CDR2 SVGAGI. This CDR3 comprises 11 residues. Trimming took 10 bases from V and 4 from J, leaving 10 bases between them. CDR3 sequence reads: CAIKGPTEAFF. In nucleotides, the CDR3 is TGTGCCATCAAGGGACCCACTGAAGCTTTCTTT.

This clonotype was seen a few times. The chain joins TRBV20-1 to TRBJ2-7, with 10 positions matching TRBD2. With 4 bases clipped from V and 4 bases from J, the junction kept 4 bases outside the gene matches. The CDR3 covers 13 residues. The V gene's germline CDR1 is DFQATT and CDR2 SNEGSKA (reference sequence). CDR3 in amino acids: CSAILAGTYEQYF. In DNA form, the CDR3 reads TGCAGTGCTATACTAGCGGGAACATACGAGCAGTACTTC.